This passage covers 10 T cell receptor beta chains from one sample sequenced in a study of blood T cell repertoires in COVID-19. Sequencing was performed with immunoSEQ multiplex PCR; in TCRdb, only in-frame clones are kept and a portion is missing. The sample holds hundreds of thousands of clones, approximately 85% seen once. Sequenced sample: PBMCs or T cells enriched from blood (not recorded which). The receptors were gathered from a man aged 30 to 45 who had recovered from COVID-19.

J is TRBJ2-1 and V is TRBV7-3; a weak D match, TRBD2 (5 bases). The germline V gene encodes CDR1 SGHTA and CDR2 FQGTGA. Trimming shortened V by 4 bases and J by 7 bases, and 14 bases separated the two germline ends. This CDR3 has 14 residues. The CDR3 DNA reads as TGTGCCAGCAGCTCCACCACCGGGAAGAATGAGCAGTTCTTC. Protein sequence: CASSSTTGKNEQFF. The whole variable domain, filled in from reference TRBV7-3 and TRBJ2-1, reads GAGVSQTPSNKVTEKGKYVELRCDPISGHTALYWYRQSLGQGPEFLIYFQGTGAADDSGLPNDRFFAVRPEGSVSTLKIQRTERGDSAVYLCASSSTTGKNEQFFGPGTRLTVL.

This clone was detected only a few times. This rearrangement joins TRBV24-1 to TRBJ1-1, with D possibly matching TRBD1 (5 bases). Germline lookup yields CDR1 KGHDR and CDR2 SFDVKD. The CDR3 extends over 13 amino acids. Trimming took 5 bases from V and 4 from J, leaving 10 bases between them. The CDR3 bases are TGTGCCACCAGTGGGGTTCAGGGCACTGAAGCTTTCTTT. Its translation is CATSGVQGTEAFF.

CDR3 residues: CASSPGTGQAPSYEQYF. DNA for the CDR3: TGTGCCAGCAGCCCCGGGACAGGGCAAGCCCCCTCCTACGAGCAGTACTTC. The gene calls are TRBV6-2 or TRBV6-3 and TRBJ2-7; 9 positions match TRBD1. Germline assignment: CDR1 MNHEY and CDR2 SVGEGT. V dropped 6 bases and J dropped 0; count of bases not matched to a gene: 12. CDR3 length equals 17 residues.

The sample holds one count of this clone. The rearrangement joins TRBV5-1 to TRBJ2-3; D is perhaps TRBD2 (6 bases). Per the germline V gene, CDR1 is SGHRS and CDR2 is YFSETQ. The CDR3 is 15 amino acids. V lost 0 bases and J lost 3, with 11 bases in between. CDR3 DNA sequence: TGCGCCAGCAGCTTGGCTGGACTACAAACAGATACGCAGTATTTT. Translated: CASSLAGLQTDTQYF.

The chain is built from TRBV2 and TRBJ1-4, with D maybe TRBD1 (6 bases). The CDR3 runs 13 residues. The V end lost 4 bases, the J end lost 5 bases, and 8 bases lay between the germline ends. CDR1 and CDR2 from the germline V gene are SNHLY and FYNNEI. CDR3 nucleotide sequence: TGTGCCAGCAGTGGACAGGCCAATGAAAAACTGTTTTTT. Translated: CASSGQANEKLFF.

The count of this clone is one. The chain has TRBV9 and TRBJ1-2; 11 bases align to TRBD1. The CDR3 has 16 residues. Trimming cost V 2 bases and J 1 base; bases outside gene matches: 4. Germline V gives CDR1 SGDLS, CDR2 YYNGEE. The CDR3 sequence is CASSVGQGAFNYGYTF. The CDR3 DNA sequence: TGTGCCAGCAGCGTCGGACAGGGGGCCTTTAACTATGGCTACACCTTC. The full variable domain, its missing parts supplied by reference TRBV9 and TRBJ1-2, is DSGVTQTPKHLITATGQRVTLRCSPRSGDLSVYWYQQSLDQGLQFLIQYYNGEERAKGNILERFSAQQFPDLHSELNLSSLELGDSALYFCASSVGQGAFNYGYTFGSGTRLTVV.

V and J are TRBV10-1 and TRBJ2-2, with D possibly matching TRBD1 (5 bases). The CDR3 extends over 15 amino acids. Germline V gene sequence: CDR1 WNHNN, CDR2 SYGVQD (reference sequence). Between the trimmed V and J ends, which lost 4 bases and 2 bases, there was a span of 11 bases. The chain's CDR3 is CASSAGSTNTGELFF. As DNA, the CDR3 is TGCGCCAGCAGTGCAGGGTCGACCAACACCGGGGAGCTGTTTTTT.

A note on this clone: Other nucleotide sequences from this sample produce the same CDR3. The genes are TRBV9 and TRBJ2-7; a possible D gene is TRBD2 (6 bases). The CDR3 contains 14 residues. The V gene's germline CDR1 is SGDLS and CDR2 YYNGEE. The V end lost 0 bases, the J end lost 4 bases, and 11 bases lay between the germline ends. CDR3 DNA: TGTGCCAGCAGCGTAGGGGACTCCACTTACGAGCAGTACTTC. This codes for CASSVGDSTYEQYF.

The J gene is TRBJ1-4, the V gene TRBV2; 7 nucleotides agree with TRBD1. This CDR3 has 15 residues. The germline V gene has CDR1 SNHLY and CDR2 FYNNEI. The junction had 8 bases not matched to a gene; V was cut back by 7 bases and J by 3 bases. The CDR3 nucleotides read TGTGCCAGCAACCCGAGGACAGGAGCTAATGAAAAACTGTTTTTT. It is translated as CASNPRTGANEKLFF.

V gene TRBV3-1 (or the pseudogene TRBV3-2) combines with J gene TRBJ1-5; D might be TRBD1 (5 bases). CDR1 is LGHDT, CDR2 YNNKEL, per germline (reference sequence). The CDR3 runs to 15 residues. V was clipped by 1 base and J by 6 bases, with 13 bases between them. The DNA of the CDR3 is TGTGCCAGCAGCCAAGCAAGGGGTGGGATTCAGCCCCAGCATTTT. Its translation: CASSQARGGIQPQHF.